This TCR beta chain was sequenced in a study of cytomegalovirus exposure and HLA in healthy donors. It was healthy bone marrow donors who served as donors. By share, this clone counts as medium-sized (0.01 to 0.1%). The PCR ran on 60 Vbeta and 13 Jbeta primers. Generated by immunoSEQ multiplex PCR, the TCRdb table keeps only in-frame clones and is missing some. The sample consists of about 140,000 clones, around 80% of them appearing once. The source of this sequence is a middle-aged man in good health and CMV-seronegative. Sequencing input: PBMCs.

The DNA for the CDR3 is TGTGCCAGCACCTCGGGGGTATTTTCCTATAATTCACCCCTCCACTTT. It codes for CASTSGVFSYNSPLHF. V is TRBV28 and J is TRBJ1-6; a possible D gene is TRBD1 (5 bases). CDR1 and CDR2 (germline): MDHEN, SYDVKM. This CDR3 is built from 16 residues. V was clipped by 7 bases and J by 1 base, with 14 bases between them. Complete variable domain (other parts from reference TRBV28 and TRBJ1-6): DVKVTQSSRYLVKRTGEKVFLECVQDMDHENMFWYRQDPGLGLRLIYFSYDVKMKEKGDIPEGYSVSREKKERFSLILESASTNQTSMYLCASTSGVFSYNSPLHFGNGTRLTVT.